A single sample gave rise to the 11 T cell receptor beta chains below, sequenced in a study of CD8+ T cells in alopecia areata. Sequencing templates came from extracted RNA that was reverse transcribed into cDNA. Clones were read by immunoSEQ multiplex PCR, and TCRdb kept only the in-frame ones, dropping some. The repertoire holds about 150,000 clones, with around 50% as singletons. Sequencing was performed on CD4+ T cells sorted from blood. The receptors stem from a human donor with alopecia areata.

This chain connects TRBV29-1 to TRBJ1-2, with no clear D. The CDR3 is 12 residues long. The germline V gene has CDR1 SQVTM and CDR2 ANQGSEA. V dropped 7 bases and J dropped 1 base, with 10 bases sitting between them. The CDR3 here is CSGFALNYGYTF. The CDR3 DNA reads TGCAGCGGCTTCGCACTTAACTATGGCTACACCTTC.

The chain joins TRBV11-2 to TRBJ2-7; D call uncertain. CDR3 length: 11 amino acids. CDR1 and CDR2 (germline): SGHAT, FQNNGV. Between the trimmed V and J ends, which lost 4 bases and 3 bases, there was a span of 4 bases. The CDR3 DNA follows: TGTGCCAGCAGCTCCAACTACGAGCAGTACTTC. It codes for CASSSNYEQYF.

The chain joins TRBV5-1 to TRBJ2-7; possibly TRBD1 for D (5 bases). Trimming removed 7 bases from V and 6 bases from J, with 20 bases in between. CDR3 length: 14 residues. Looked up from germline, CDR1 is SGHRS and CDR2 is YFSETQ. CDR3 protein: CASQLAGAVSEQYF. In DNA, the CDR3 is TGCGCCAGCCAACTGGCTGGGGCAGTCTCCGAGCAGTACTTC.

This chain joins TRBV25-1 and TRBJ2-1, with D possibly being TRBD1 (6 bases). Trimming took off 6 bases at V and 4 bases at J, with 13 bases between the two ends. The CDR3 loop spans 14 amino acids. Germline loops: CDR1 MGHDK, CDR2 SYGVNS. CDR3 nucleotides: TGTGCCAGCAGACCTAAGGGGGATTACAATGAGCAGTTCTTC. Its protein is CASRPKGDYNEQFF. Full variable domain (rest looked up from reference TRBV25-1 and TRBJ2-1): EADIYQTPRYLVIGTGKKITLECSQTMGHDKMYWYQQDPGMELHLIHYSYGVNSTEKGDLSSESTVSRIRTEHFPLTLESARPSHTSQYLCASRPKGDYNEQFFGPGTRLTVL.

The table lists this clone with a count of one. CDR3 nucleotides: TGTGCCAGCAGCGACGGTGGGCTTGCCAATGAGCAGTTCTTC. Translating gives CASSDGGLANEQFF. This rearrangement joins TRBV7-6 to TRBJ2-1, with D unresolved. V was cut by 5 bases and J by 6 bases, with 14 bases left in between. Per germline, CDR1 SGHVS and CDR2 FNYEAQ. This CDR3 region has 14 residues.

The chain is built from TRBV4-3 and TRBJ2-5, with D unresolved. Trimming took off 6 bases at V and 2 bases at J, with 7 bases between the two ends. Germline V gives CDR1 LGHNA, CDR2 YSLEER. The CDR3 totals 12 residues. The CDR3 region has the DNA TGCGCCAGCAGTGACCAACAAGAGACCCAGTACTTC. This gives the protein CASSDQQETQYF.

V and J are TRBV5-1 and TRBJ1-1; D uncertain. The CDR3 sequence is 14 residues long. Germline assignment: CDR1 SGHRS and CDR2 YFSETQ. V was pared by 3 bases and J by 3 bases, with 12 bases between. DNA for the CDR3: TGCGCCAGCAGCTGGGCGGAGGCGGACACTGAAGCTTTCTTT. This codes for CASSWAEADTEAFF.

This clone was observed a handful of times. V is TRBV28 and J is TRBJ2-7; no reliable D call. Trimming cost V 3 bases and J 6 bases, with 18 bases left between them. Germline V lookup: CDR1 MDHEN, CDR2 SYDVKM. The CDR3 is made up of 15 amino acids. CDR3 coding DNA: TGTGCCAGCAGTTTTCCTCGGGCTACCCACGGCGAGCAGTACTTC. Translation gives CASSFPRATHGEQYF.

This clone was counted a few times. This rearrangement joins TRBV7-2 to TRBJ2-1, with unresolved D. The CDR3 is 13 amino acids. V dropped 3 bases and J dropped 3 bases, with 6 bases sitting between them. Germline V gives CDR1 SGHTA, CDR2 FQGNSA. CDR3 loop: CASSFTGYNEQFF. CDR3 sequence (DNA): TGTGCCAGCAGCTTCACGGGCTACAATGAGCAGTTCTTC.

This chain joins TRBV15 and TRBJ2-3; D gene ambiguous. CDR1 LNHNV and CDR2 YYDKDF come from the germline V gene (reference sequence). Deletions cut 5 bases from V and 1 base from J, with 16 bases between. CDR3 size: 16 residues. The CDR3, as DNA: TGTGCCACCAGCTCCCGGCCCGGTCTGGGCACAGATACGCAGTATTTT. Translating gives CATSSRPGLGTDTQYF. The variable domain in full, completed from reference TRBV15 and TRBJ2-3, reads DAMVIQNPRYQVTQFGKPVTLSCSQTLNHNVMYWYQQKSSQAPKLLFHYYDKDFNNEADTPDNFQSRRPNTSFCFLDIRSPGLGDTAMYLCATSSRPGLGTDTQYFGPGTRLTVL.

This chain uses TRBV29-1 with TRBJ2-4, with D perhaps being TRBD1 or TRBD2 (6 bases each). Germline lookup yields CDR1 SQVTM and CDR2 ANQGSEA. The CDR3 spans 12 residues. V was cut by 2 bases and J by 9 bases, with 11 bases left in between. The CDR3 coding sequence is TGCAGCGTTGAACTAAGGGGGGTCATTCAGTACTTC. Translation gives CSVELRGVIQYF.